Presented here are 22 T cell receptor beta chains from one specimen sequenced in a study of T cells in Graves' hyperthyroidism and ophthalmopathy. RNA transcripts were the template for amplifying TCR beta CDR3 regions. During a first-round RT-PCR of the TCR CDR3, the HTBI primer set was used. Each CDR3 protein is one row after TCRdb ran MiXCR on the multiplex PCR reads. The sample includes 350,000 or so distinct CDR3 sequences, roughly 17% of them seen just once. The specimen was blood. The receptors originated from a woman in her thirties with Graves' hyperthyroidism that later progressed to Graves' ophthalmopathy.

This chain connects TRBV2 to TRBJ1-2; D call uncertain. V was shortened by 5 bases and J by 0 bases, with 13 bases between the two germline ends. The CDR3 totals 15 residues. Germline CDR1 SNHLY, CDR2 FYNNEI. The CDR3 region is CASSRGRTSNYGYTF. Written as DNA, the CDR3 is TGTGCCAGCAGTCGCGGACGAACTTCTAACTATGGCTACACCTTC.

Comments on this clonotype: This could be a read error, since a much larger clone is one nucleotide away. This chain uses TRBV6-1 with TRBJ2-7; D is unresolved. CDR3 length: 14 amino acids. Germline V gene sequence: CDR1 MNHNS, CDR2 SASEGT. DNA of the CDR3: TGTGCCAGCAGTGAAATGGCGGCCTCCTACGAGCAGTGCTTC. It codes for CASSEMAASYEQCF.

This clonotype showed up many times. CDR3: CASSPPLAGGRDEQFF. DNA for the CDR3: TGTGCCAGTAGTCCCCCCCTAGCGGGAGGACGGGATGAGCAGTTCTTC. This chain connects TRBV19 to TRBJ2-1; 11 bases agree with TRBD2. This CDR3 spans 16 amino acids. CDR1 and CDR2 (germline): LNHDA, SQIVND (reference sequence). V lost 5 bases and J lost 8; bases outside the gene matches: 11. Combining the CDR3 with reference TRBV19 and TRBJ2-1 gives the whole variable domain DGGITQSPKYLFRKEGQNVTLSCEQNLNHDAMYWYRQDPGQGLRLIYYSQIVNDFQKGDIAEGYSVSREKKESFPLTVTSAQKNPTAFYLCASSPPLAGGRDEQFFGPGTRLTVL.

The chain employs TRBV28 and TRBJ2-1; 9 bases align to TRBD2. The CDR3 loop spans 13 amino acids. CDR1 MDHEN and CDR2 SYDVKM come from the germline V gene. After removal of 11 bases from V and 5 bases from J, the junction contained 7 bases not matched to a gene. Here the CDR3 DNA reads TGTGCCGCGTCGACTAGCGGAAACAATGAGCAGTTCTTC. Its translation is CAASTSGNNEQFF.

The CDR3 nucleotides read TGTGCCAGCAGTTTAGGGTCAGTTAGGGCTTACTATGGCTACACCTTC. Its protein product is CASSLGSVRAYYGYTF. V usage is TRBV28 and J usage is TRBJ1-2; D unclear. CDR3 length: 16 residues. Germline V gene sequence: CDR1 MDHEN, CDR2 SYDVKM. Trimming shortened V by 2 bases and J by 3 bases, and 16 bases separated the two germline ends.

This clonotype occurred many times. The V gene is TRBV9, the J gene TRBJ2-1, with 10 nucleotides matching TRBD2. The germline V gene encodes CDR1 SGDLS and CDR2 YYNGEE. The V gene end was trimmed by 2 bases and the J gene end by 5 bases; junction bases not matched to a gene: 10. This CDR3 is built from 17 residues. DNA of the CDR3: TGTGCCAGCAGCGTGAGGGCTAGCGGGAGTATCCACAATGAGCAGTTCTTC. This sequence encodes CASSVRASGSIHNEQFF.

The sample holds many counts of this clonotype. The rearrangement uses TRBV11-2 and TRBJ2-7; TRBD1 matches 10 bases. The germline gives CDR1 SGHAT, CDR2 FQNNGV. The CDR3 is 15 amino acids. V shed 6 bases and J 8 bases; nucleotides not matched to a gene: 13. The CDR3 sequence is CASRPRQGALIKQYF. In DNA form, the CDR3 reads TGTGCCAGCAGGCCACGACAGGGGGCTCTAATCAAGCAGTACTTC.

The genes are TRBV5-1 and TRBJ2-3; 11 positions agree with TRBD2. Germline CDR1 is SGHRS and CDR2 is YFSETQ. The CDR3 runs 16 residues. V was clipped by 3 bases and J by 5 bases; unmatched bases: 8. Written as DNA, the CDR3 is TGCGCCAGCAGCTCCTTAGCGGGAGGGCCGGGAGATACGCAGTATTTT. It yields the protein CASSSLAGGPGDTQYF.

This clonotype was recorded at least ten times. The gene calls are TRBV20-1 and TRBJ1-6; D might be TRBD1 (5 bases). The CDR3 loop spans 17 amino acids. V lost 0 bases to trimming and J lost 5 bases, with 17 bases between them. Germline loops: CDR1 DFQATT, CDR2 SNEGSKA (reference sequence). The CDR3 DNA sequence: TGCAGTGCTAGAGATCCCGGGACCACTACGAATAATTCACCCCTCCACTTT. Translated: CSARDPGTTTNNSPLHF.

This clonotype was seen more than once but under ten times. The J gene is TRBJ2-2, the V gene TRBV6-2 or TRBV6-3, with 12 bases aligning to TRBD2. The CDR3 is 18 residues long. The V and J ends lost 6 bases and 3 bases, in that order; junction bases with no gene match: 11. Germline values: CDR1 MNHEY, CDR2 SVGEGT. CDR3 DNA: TGTGCCAGCAGCCCAGCCCCTAGCGGGGGGGTTGACACCGGGGAGCTGTTTTTT. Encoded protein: CASSPAPSGGVDTGELFF.

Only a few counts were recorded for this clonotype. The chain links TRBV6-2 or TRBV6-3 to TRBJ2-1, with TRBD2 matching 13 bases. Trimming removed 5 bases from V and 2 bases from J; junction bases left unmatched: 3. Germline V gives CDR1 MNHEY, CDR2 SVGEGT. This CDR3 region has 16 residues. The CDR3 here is CASSHTSGGAYNEQFF. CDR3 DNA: TGTGCCAGCAGTCATACTAGCGGGGGGGCCTACAATGAGCAGTTCTTC.

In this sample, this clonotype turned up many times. The chain's CDR3 is CASSLRTRGRDRNTYGYTF. The CDR3 DNA is TGTGCCAGCAGTTTACGGACTAGGGGCAGAGACAGGAACACTTATGGCTACACCTTC. The chain is built from TRBV28 and TRBJ1-2; D might be TRBD1 (6 bases). This CDR3 spans 19 amino acids. V lost 2 bases, J lost 5 bases, and 27 bases lay in between. Germline V gene sequence: CDR1 MDHEN, CDR2 SYDVKM.

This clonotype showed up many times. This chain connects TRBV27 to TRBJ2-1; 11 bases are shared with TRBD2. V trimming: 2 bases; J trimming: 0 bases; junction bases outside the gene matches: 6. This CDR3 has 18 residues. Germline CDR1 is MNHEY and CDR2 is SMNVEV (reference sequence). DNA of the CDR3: TGTGCCAGCAGTTTAGGGACTAGCGGATCACTCTCCTACAATGAGCAGTTCTTC. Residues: CASSLGTSGSLSYNEQFF.

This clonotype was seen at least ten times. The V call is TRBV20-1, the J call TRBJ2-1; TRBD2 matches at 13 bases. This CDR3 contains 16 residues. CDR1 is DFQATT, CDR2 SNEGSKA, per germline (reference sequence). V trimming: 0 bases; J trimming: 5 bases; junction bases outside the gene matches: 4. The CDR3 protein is CSARDPTSGGDNEQFF. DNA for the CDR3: TGCAGTGCTAGAGACCCAACTAGCGGGGGGGACAATGAGCAGTTCTTC.

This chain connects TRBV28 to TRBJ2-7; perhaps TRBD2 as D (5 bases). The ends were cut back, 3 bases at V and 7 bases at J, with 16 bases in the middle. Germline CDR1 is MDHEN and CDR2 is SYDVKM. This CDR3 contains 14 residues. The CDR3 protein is CASSFEVGLAEQYF. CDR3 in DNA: TGTGCCAGCAGTTTCGAGGTAGGCCTAGCTGAGCAGTACTTC.

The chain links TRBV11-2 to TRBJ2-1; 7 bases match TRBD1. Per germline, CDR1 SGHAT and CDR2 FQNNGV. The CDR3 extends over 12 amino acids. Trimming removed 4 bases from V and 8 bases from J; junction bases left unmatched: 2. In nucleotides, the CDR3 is TGTGCCAGCAGCTCGACAGGGTATGAGCAGTTCTTC. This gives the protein CASSSTGYEQFF.

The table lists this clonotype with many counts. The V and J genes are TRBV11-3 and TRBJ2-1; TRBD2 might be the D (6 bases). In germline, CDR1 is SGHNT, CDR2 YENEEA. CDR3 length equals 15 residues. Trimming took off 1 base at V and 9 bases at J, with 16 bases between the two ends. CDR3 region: CASSLGGTRSLEQFF. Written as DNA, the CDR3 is TGTGCCAGCAGCTTAGGGGGGACTCGTTCGCTTGAGCAGTTCTTC.

CDR3 loop: CASSRVGQGVLSEQYF. The CDR3 DNA sequence: TGTGCCAGCAGTCGAGTGGGACAGGGTGTATTAAGCGAGCAGTACTTC. The chain joins TRBV28 to TRBJ2-7, with 9 bases that match TRBD1. This CDR3 is 16 amino acids long. Germline CDR1 MDHEN, CDR2 SYDVKM. Trimming cost V 5 bases and J 6 bases; bases outside gene matches: 14.

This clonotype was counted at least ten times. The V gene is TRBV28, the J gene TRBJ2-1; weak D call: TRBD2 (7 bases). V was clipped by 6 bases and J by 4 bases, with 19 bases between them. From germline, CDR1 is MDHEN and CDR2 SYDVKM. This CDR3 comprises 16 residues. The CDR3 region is CASRGGAGLAYNEQFF. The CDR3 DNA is TGTGCCAGCAGGGGGGGGGCGGGGCTAGCATACAATGAGCAGTTCTTC.

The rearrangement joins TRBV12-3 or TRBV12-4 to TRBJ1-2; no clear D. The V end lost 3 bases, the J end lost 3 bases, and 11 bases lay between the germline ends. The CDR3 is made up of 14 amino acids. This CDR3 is CASSFGSGDYGYTF. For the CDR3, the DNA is TGTGCCAGCAGTTTCGGCTCGGGAGACTATGGCTACACCTTC.

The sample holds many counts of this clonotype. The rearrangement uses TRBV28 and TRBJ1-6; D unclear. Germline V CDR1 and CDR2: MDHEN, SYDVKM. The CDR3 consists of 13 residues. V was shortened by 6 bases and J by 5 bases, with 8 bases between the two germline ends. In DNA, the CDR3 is TGTGCCAGCAGAGTACAGAATAATTCACCCCTCCACTTT. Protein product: CASRVQNNSPLHF.

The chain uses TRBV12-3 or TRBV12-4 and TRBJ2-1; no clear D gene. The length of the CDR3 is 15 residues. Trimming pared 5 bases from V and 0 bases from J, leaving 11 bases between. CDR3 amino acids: CASSATKSSYNEQFF. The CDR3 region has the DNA TGTGCCAGCAGTGCTACCAAGAGCTCCTACAATGAGCAGTTCTTC.